The clone carrying this T cell receptor beta chain was observed a single time. Antigen specificity is unknown. This sample was taken from a study of cytomegalovirus exposure and HLA in healthy donors. The wider study: The approximately 670 first-cohort repertoires shared a platform with the roughly 120 validation repertoires, as reported in a later analysis.

Germline CDR1 and CDR2: MNHEY and SVGAGI. The V gene lost 0 bases and the J gene lost 0 bases, with 8 bases spanning the gap. CDR3 length: 15 residues. TCRdb keeps only in-frame clones here, not all; method: immunoSEQ multiplex PCR. Of roughly 140,000 clones listed, around nine tenths are singletons. The study drew the donors from its approximately 120-subject validation cohort, separate from the roughly 700-subject first cohort. Notes on the study in general: A few CMV-associated chains were confirmed in vitro to be specific for CMV antigens.

The J gene is TRBJ1-1, the V gene TRBV6-5; D not resolved. This sequence was found in a woman under 30 in good health and CMV-seropositive. The specimen was PBMCs. CDR3 bases: TGTGCCAGCAGTTACTCGAGCACTTTGAACACTGAAGCTTTCTTT. Translation gives CASSYSSTLNTEAFF.